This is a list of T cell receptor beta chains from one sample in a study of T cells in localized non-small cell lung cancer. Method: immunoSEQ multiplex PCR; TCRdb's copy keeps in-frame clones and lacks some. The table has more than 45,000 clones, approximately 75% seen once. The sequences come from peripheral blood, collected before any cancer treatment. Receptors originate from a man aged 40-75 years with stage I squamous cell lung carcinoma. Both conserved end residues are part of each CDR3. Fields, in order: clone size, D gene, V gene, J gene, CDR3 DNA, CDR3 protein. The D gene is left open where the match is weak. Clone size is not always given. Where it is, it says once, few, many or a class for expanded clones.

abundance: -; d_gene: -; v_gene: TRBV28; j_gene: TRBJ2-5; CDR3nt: TGTGCCAGCAGTTTGGGACGGCAAGAGACCCAGTACTTC; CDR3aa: CASSLGRQETQYF
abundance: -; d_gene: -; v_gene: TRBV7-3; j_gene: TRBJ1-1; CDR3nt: TGTGCCAGCAGCGCACAGGGCGCGAACACTGAAGCTTTCTTT; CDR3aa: CASSAQGANTEAFF
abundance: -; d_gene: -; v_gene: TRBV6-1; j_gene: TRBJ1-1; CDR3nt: TGTGCCAGCAGTGAAAGGCAGAACACTGAAGCTTTCTTT; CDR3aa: CASSERQNTEAFF
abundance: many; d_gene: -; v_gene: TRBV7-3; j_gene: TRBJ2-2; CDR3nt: TGTGCCAGCAGCACCGACAACACCGGGGAGCTGTTTTTT; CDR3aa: CASSTDNTGELFF
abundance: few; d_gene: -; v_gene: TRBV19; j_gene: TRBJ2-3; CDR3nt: TGTGCCAGTAGACCCGACAGGACCACAGATACGCAGTATTTT; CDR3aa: CASRPDRTTDTQYF
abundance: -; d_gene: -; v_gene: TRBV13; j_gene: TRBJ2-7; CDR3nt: TGTGCCAGCAGCGAGGGACTTTACTCCTACGAGCAGTACTTC; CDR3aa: CASSEGLYSYEQYF
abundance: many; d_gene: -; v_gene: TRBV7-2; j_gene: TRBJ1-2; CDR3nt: TGTGCCAGCACCCCAACTTTTAACTATGGCTACACCTTC; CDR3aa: CASTPTFNYGYTF
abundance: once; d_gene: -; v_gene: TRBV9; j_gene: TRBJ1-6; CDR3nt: TGTGCCAGCAGCGCCCGACAGAGCTCCTATAATTCACCCCTCCACTTT; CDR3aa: CASSARQSSYNSPLHF
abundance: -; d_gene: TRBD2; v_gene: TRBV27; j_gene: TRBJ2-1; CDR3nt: TGTGCCAGCAGTTGGCGTAGCGGGGGGGCTTCATCCAATGAGCAGTTCTTC; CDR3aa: CASSWRSGGASSNEQFF
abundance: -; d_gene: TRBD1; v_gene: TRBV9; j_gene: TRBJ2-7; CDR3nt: TGTGCCAGCGGCGTAGGGGGCAGAGGGCCTTACGAGCAGTACTTC; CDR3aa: CASGVGGRGPYEQYF
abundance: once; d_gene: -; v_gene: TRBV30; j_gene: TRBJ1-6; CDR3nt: TGTGCCTGGAGCAGGGTCGGCTCCTATAATTCACCCCTCCACTTT; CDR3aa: CAWSRVGSYNSPLHF
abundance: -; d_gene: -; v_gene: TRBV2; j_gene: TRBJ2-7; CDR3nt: TGTGCCAGCAACCCAATAGGGACCTACGAGCAGTACTTC; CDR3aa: CASNPIGTYEQYF
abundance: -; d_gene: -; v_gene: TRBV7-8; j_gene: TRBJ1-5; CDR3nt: TGTGCCAGCAGCTTAAATCCAGGCAATCAGCCCCAGCATTTT; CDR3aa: CASSLNPGNQPQHF
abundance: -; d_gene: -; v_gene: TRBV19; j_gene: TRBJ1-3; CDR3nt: TGTGCCAGTAGGATGGCCCCAGCCAACTCTGGAAACACCATATATTTT; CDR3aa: CASRMAPANSGNTIYF
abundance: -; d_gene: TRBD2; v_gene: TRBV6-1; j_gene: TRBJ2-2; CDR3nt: TGTGCCATCCAGACTAGCGGGGGGGCGACCGGGGAGCTGTTTTTT; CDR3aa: CAIQTSGGATGELFF
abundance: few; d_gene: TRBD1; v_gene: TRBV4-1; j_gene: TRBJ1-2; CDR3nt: TGCGCCAGCAGCCAAGATCAAAGGACAGGCAGGTTGGGCTACACCTTC; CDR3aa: CASSQDQRTGRLGYTF
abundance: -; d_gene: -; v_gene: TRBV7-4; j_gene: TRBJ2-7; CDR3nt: TGTGCCAGCAGCTTAGGCCGCTGGAGCTCCTACGAGCAGTACTTC; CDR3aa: CASSLGRWSSYEQYF
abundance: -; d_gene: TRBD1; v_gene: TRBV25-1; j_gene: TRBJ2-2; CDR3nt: TGTGCCAGCAGCCCGGGACAGGGGCGCACCGGGGAGCTGTTTTTT; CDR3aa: CASSPGQGRTGELFF
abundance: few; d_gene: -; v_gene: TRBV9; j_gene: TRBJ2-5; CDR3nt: TGTGCCAGCAGCGTAGGAGGGCCGGGAGAGACCCAGTACTTC; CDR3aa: CASSVGGPGETQYF
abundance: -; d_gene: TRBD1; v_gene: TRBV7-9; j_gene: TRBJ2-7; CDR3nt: TGTGCCAGCAGCCAACCCCCGGCAGGACAGGGTTCCTACGAGCAGTACTTC; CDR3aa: CASSQPPAGQGSYEQYF
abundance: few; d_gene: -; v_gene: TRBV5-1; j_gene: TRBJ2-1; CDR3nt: TGCGCCAGCAGCTTGGCCCTTATCAATGAGCAGTTCTTC; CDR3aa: CASSLALINEQFF
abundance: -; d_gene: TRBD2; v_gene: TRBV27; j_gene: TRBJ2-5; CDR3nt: TGTGCCAGCATATCAGCGGGGGCACAAGAGACCCAGTACTTC; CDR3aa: CASISAGAQETQYF
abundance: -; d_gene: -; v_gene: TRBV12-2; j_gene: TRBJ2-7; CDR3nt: TGTGCAAGTCGCTTAGCAGGGGTCCTCACAAAAAAATACGAGCAGTACTTC; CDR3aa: CASRLAGVLTKKYEQYF
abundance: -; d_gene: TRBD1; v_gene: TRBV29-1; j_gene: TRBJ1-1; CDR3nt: TGCAGCGCTACAGGGGGCTTAATGAACACTGAAGCTTTCTTT; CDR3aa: CSATGGLMNTEAFF
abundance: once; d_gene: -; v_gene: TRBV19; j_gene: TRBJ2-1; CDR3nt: TGTGCCAGTCGAGTCAACTCCTACAATGAGCAGTTCTTC; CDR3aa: CASRVNSYNEQFF
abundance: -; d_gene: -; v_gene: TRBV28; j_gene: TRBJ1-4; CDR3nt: TGTGCCAGCAGTTCTACGATACGACTGTTTTTT; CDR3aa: CASSSTIRLFF
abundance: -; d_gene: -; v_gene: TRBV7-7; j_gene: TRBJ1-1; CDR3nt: TGTGCCAGCAGCTTAGACCCCAGCTCTGAAGCTTTCTTT; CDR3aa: CASSLDPSSEAFF
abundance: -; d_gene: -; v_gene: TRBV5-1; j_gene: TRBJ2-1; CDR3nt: TGCGCCAGCAGCTTGGAAGGGGGCTACAATGAGCAGTTCTTC; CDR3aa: CASSLEGGYNEQFF
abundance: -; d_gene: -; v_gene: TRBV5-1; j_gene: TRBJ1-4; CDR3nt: TGCGCCAGCAGCCTCTCTCTGATAAATGAAAAACTGTTTTTT; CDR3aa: CASSLSLINEKLFF
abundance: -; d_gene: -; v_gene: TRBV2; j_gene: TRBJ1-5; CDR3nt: TGTGCCAGCAGTGAAGGCGGGAATCAGCCCCAGCATTTT; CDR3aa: CASSEGGNQPQHF
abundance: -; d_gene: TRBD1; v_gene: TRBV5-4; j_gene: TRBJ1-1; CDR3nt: TGTGCCAGCAGCCCGCCAACCCTACAGGGGGCGACGAGGACTGAAGCTTTCTTT; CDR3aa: CASSPPTLQGATRTEAFF
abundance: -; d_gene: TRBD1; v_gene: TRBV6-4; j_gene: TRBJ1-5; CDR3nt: TGTGCCAGCAGTGACTCACGGGACAGAAATAGCAATCAGCCCCAGCATTTT; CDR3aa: CASSDSRDRNSNQPQHF
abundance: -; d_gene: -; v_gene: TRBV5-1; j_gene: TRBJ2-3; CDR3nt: TGCGCCAGCAGCTCTGAAGGGCGTTTCACAGATACGCAGTATTTT; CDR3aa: CASSSEGRFTDTQYF
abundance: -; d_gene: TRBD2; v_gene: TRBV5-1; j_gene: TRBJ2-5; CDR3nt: TGCGCCAGCAGCTGGACCGGGACTAGGCAAGAGACCCAGTACTTC; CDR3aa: CASSWTGTRQETQYF
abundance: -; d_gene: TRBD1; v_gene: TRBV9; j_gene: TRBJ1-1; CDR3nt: TGTGCCAGCAGCGTCACGGGACAGGGTCTTGAAGCTTTCTTT; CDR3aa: CASSVTGQGLEAFF
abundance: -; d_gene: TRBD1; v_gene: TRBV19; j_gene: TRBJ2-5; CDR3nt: TGTGCCAGTAGTATCGGACAGGTTATTCAAGAGACCCAGTACTTC; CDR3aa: CASSIGQVIQETQYF
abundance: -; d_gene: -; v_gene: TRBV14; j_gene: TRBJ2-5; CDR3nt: TGTGCCAGCAGCATACTGAAGTTACCCCGACAGGAAGAGACCCAGTACTTC; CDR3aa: CASSILKLPRQEETQYF
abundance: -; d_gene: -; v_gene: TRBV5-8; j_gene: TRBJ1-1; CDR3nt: TGTGCCAGCAACAGGAGGGAGAACACTGAAGCTTTCTTT; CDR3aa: CASNRRENTEAFF
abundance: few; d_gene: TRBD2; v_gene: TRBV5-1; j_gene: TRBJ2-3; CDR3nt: TGCGCCAGCAGCTACCTGGGACTAGGGGCCGCAGATACGCAGTATTTT; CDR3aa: CASSYLGLGAADTQYF
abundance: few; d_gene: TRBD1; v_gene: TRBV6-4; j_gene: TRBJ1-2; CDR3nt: TGTGCCAGCAGTGACCACAGAGACAGGGATGGCTACACCTTC; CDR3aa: CASSDHRDRDGYTF
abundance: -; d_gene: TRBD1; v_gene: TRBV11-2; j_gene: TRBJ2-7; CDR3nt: TGTGCCACCCAGCCCGGGCGTGGACAGGGAACCGAGCAGTACTTC; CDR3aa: CATQPGRGQGTEQYF
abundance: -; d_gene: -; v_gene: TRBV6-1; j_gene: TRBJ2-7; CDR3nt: TGTGCCAGCAGAGGGGCAATGGGGGTCTACGAGCAGTACTTC; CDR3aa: CASRGAMGVYEQYF
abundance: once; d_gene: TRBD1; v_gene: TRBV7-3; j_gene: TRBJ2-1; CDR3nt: TGTGCCAGCAGCTTGGGACAGGGATTGCCGGATGAGCAGTTCTTC; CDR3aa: CASSLGQGLPDEQFF
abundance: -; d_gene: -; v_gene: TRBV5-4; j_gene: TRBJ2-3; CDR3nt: TGTGCCAGCAGCTTTTCTCTTATGGGGTCCGGTACGCAGTATTTT; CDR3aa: CASSFSLMGSGTQYF
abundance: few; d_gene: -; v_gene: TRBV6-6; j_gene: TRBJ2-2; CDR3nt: TGTGCCAGCAGTTACGGACAGCCCCTTCACGGGGAGCTGTTTTTT; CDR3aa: CASSYGQPLHGELFF
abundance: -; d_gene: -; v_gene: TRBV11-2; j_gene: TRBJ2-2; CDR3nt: TGTGCCAGCAGCTTAGAATTCACCGGGGAGCTGTTTTTT; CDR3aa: CASSLEFTGELFF
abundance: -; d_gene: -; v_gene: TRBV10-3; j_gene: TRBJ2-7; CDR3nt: TGTGCCACGCGAGACTACTACGAGCAGTACTTC; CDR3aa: CATRDYYEQYF
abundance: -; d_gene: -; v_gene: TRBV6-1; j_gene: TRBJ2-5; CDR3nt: TGTGCCAGCAGGACTAGCGGGGACAGGGGGACCCAGTACTTC; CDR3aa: CASRTSGDRGTQYF
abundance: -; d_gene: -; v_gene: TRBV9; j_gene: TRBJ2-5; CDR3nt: TGTGCCAGCAGCGTAGCAGGGGGGGCTCGGACCCAGTACTTC; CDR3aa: CASSVAGGARTQYF